The 26 T cell receptor beta chains presented below share a single source sample, sequenced in a study of blood T cell repertoires in COVID-19 (dated by TCRdb to 2020 to 2021). The method was the immunoSEQ multiplex PCR assay. In its TCRdb copy, this immuneACCESS table keeps in-frame sequences only and misses some clones. Where compared with another copy, unresolved V genes explain less than half of these, and the others have no known cause. The sample table holds around 620,000 clones, of which 85% to 90% were seen once. The ten largest clones represent about 0.24% of the sample. Sequenced material: peripheral blood. The receptors were gathered from a woman aged 18-29 years with acute or convalescent COVID-19.

This chain links TRBV28 with TRBJ2-5; D remains ambiguous. The CDR3 length is 13 residues. Germline lookup yields CDR1 MDHEN and CDR2 SYDVKM. V gave up 2 bases and J gave up 2 bases, with 6 bases separating them. The CDR3 is CASSLPVQETQYF. In DNA form, the CDR3 reads TGTGCCAGCAGTTTACCGGTACAAGAGACCCAGTACTTC.

CDR3: CASSQIGGRTDTQYF. For the CDR3, the DNA is TGCGCCAGCAGCCAGATCGGGGGGAGGACAGATACGCAGTATTTT. This chain uses TRBV4-1 with TRBJ2-3, with 7 bases lining up with TRBD2. This CDR3 is built from 15 residues. J gave up 3 bases and V 3 bases, and 6 bases lay outside the gene matches. Germline-derived CDR1 and CDR2 are MGHRA and YSYEKL.

The V and J genes are TRBV15 and TRBJ2-5; 7 positions agree with TRBD1. After removal of 11 bases from V and 5 bases from J, the junction contained 8 bases not matched to a gene. The CDR3 covers 12 residues. Per germline, CDR1 LNHNV and CDR2 YYDKDF (reference sequence). The chain's CDR3 is CASSQGEETQYF. Written as DNA, the CDR3 is TGTGCCTCATCTCAGGGGGAGGAGACCCAGTACTTC. Using reference TRBV15 and TRBJ2-5 for the parts outside the CDR3, the full variable domain is DAMVIQNPRYQVTQFGKPVTLSCSQTLNHNVMYWYQQKSSQAPKLLFHYYDKDFNNEADTPDNFQSRRPNTSFCFLDIRSPGLGDTAMYLCASSQGEETQYFGPGTRLLVL.

The chain couples TRBV27 to TRBJ1-3, with a possible D match to TRBD1 (5 bases). The V and J ends lost 3 bases and 2 bases respectively, with 8 bases between them. Germline CDR1 MNHEY, CDR2 SMNVEV (reference sequence). This CDR3 region has 14 residues. This CDR3 is CASSFSGPGNTIYF. As DNA, the CDR3 is TGTGCCAGCAGTTTTTCAGGGCCTGGAAACACCATATATTTT.

The chain links TRBV6-2 or TRBV6-3 to TRBJ1-1; TRBD1 matches at 7 bases. The CDR3 is 13 residues long. Losses at the gene ends were 4 bases for V and 5 bases for J; bases not matched to a gene: 4. The V gene's germline CDR1 is MNHEY and CDR2 SVGEGT. The CDR3: CASSFQGGTEAFF. CDR3 nucleotides: TGTGCCAGCAGTTTTCAGGGGGGAACTGAAGCTTTCTTT.

A few counts support this clone. This chain uses TRBV19 with TRBJ1-6; D remains ambiguous. The CDR3 runs to 11 residues. From germline, CDR1 is LNHDA and CDR2 SQIVND (reference sequence). Trimming removed 9 bases from V and 12 bases from J, with 12 bases in between. DNA for the CDR3: TGTGCCAGCAGCGAGGGCCGACCCCTCCACTTT. Translating gives CASSEGRPLHF. Full variable domain (rest looked up from reference TRBV19 and TRBJ1-6): DGGITQSPKYLFRKEGQNVTLSCEQNLNHDAMYWYRQDPGQGLRLIYYSQIVNDFQKGDIAEGYSVSREKKESFPLTVTSAQKNPTAFYLCASSEGRPLHFGNGTRLTVT.

V usage is TRBV7-6 and J usage is TRBJ2-5, with D unresolved. Per the germline V gene, CDR1 is SGHVS and CDR2 is FNYEAQ. Trimming stripped 3 bases from V and 5 bases from J, with 22 bases between. The CDR3 has 17 residues. The CDR3 loop is CASSLSWRPAQSETQYF. CDR3 bases: TGTGCCAGCAGCTTGAGCTGGAGACCAGCCCAATCGGAGACCCAGTACTTC.

The genes are TRBV13 and TRBJ1-2; D may be TRBD1 (6 bases). CDR3 length equals 15 residues. The ends were cut back, 5 bases at V and 1 base at J, with 14 bases in the middle. The germline V gene encodes CDR1 PRHDT and CDR2 FYEKMQ (reference sequence). The CDR3 region is CASSNRDTINYGYTF. The CDR3 DNA reads as TGTGCCAGCAGCAACCGGGACACCATTAACTATGGCTACACCTTC.

The chain recombines TRBV29-1 with TRBJ2-7; 7 positions agree with TRBD1. V lost 4 bases, J lost 3 bases, and 15 bases stayed unmatched. The CDR3 has 16 residues. In germline, CDR1 is SQVTM, CDR2 ANQGSEA. The CDR3 nucleotides read TGCAGCGTTGCTGGGACAGTAACTCATTTTGACTACGAGCAGTACTTC. It specifies CSVAGTVTHFDYEQYF.

The chain links TRBV7-2 to TRBJ1-1; 11 bases align to TRBD1. Trimming took 5 bases from V and 11 from J; bases not matched to a gene: 7. This CDR3 is built from 13 residues. Germline V CDR1 and CDR2: SGHTA, FQGNSA. The CDR3 region is CASSTGTGGLAFF. The CDR3 DNA sequence: TGTGCCAGCAGCACTGGGACAGGGGGTTTGGCTTTCTTT.

This clone has only a few counts. CDR3 in DNA: TGTGCCAGCAGCCAAAGATTAGGTGGAGGGGGCGGTGAAGCTTTCTTT. Translating gives CASSQRLGGGGGEAFF. The V call is TRBV14, the J call TRBJ1-1; TRBD1 matches at 7 bases. This CDR3 contains 16 residues. The V segment lost 2 bases and the J segment 7 bases; nucleotides outside the gene matches: 13. CDR1 SGHDN and CDR2 FVKESK come from the germline V gene.

The V and J genes are TRBV13 and TRBJ1-1; D unresolved. Germline CDR1 PRHDT, CDR2 FYEKMQ (reference sequence). Trimming removed 5 bases from V and 0 bases from J, with 16 bases in between. There are 16 residues in the CDR3. DNA of the CDR3: TGTGCCAGCAGCCCGGCGGGGAACAGTTTGAACACTGAAGCTTTCTTT. Translated: CASSPAGNSLNTEAFF. The full variable domain, in which reference TRBV13 and TRBJ1-1 provide the parts outside the CDR3, is AAGVIQSPRHLIKEKRETATLKCYPIPRHDTVYWYQQGPGQDPQFLISFYEKMQSDKGSIPDRFSAQQFSDYHSELNMSSLELGDSALYFCASSPAGNSLNTEAFFGQGTRLTVV.

The chain is built from TRBV5-6 and TRBJ1-6, with TRBD1 as a possible D gene (6 bases). V was shortened by 1 base and J by 10 bases, with 12 bases between the two germline ends. The germline gives CDR1 SGHDT, CDR2 YYEEEE. CDR3 length equals 14 residues. CDR3 amino acids: CASSLQQGGSPLHF. In nucleotides, the CDR3 is TGTGCCAGCAGCTTGCAACAGGGAGGGTCACCCCTCCACTTT.

In its sample, this clone was seen a few times. The V call is TRBV12-3 or TRBV12-4, the J call TRBJ1-1; 8 bases align to TRBD1. CDR3 size: 13 residues. V lost 6 bases, J lost 10 bases, and 10 bases stayed unmatched. The DNA for the CDR3 is TGTGCCAGCAGCCGCGGACAGGGAATGGGAGCTTTCTTT. Translating it yields CASSRGQGMGAFF.

This clone was picked up a small number of times. The V call is TRBV6-6, the J call TRBJ1-1; no clear D. The V gene's germline CDR1 is MNHNY and CDR2 SVGAGI (reference sequence). The CDR3 has 15 residues. V was pared by 3 bases and J by 5 bases, with 16 bases between. CDR3 amino acids: CASSYPVGSGTEAFF. In DNA, the CDR3 is TGTGCCAGCAGTTATCCCGTCGGGTCCGGGACTGAAGCTTTCTTT.

This clone has only one observation. The genes are TRBV19 and TRBJ1-2; D is ambiguous. This CDR3 has 15 residues. Trimming removed 3 bases from V and 4 bases from J, with 15 bases in between. Germline V gives CDR1 LNHDA, CDR2 SQIVND (reference sequence). The CDR3 coding sequence is TGTGCCAGTAGTATTGGCCTGGGCTTCTTCTATGGCTACACCTTC. Its protein is CASSIGLGFFYGYTF.

The chain joins TRBV5-1 to TRBJ2-7; D might be TRBD1 (6 bases). Deletions cut 7 bases from V and 2 bases from J, with 13 bases between. The length of the CDR3 is 13 residues. Germline CDR1 SGHRS, CDR2 YFSETQ. This chain's CDR3 is CASGVDSPYEQYF. The CDR3 DNA reads TGCGCCAGCGGGGTGGACAGTCCCTACGAGCAGTACTTC. The variable domain in full, with the rest retrieved from reference TRBV5-1 and TRBJ2-7, is KAGVTQTPRYLIKTRGQQVTLSCSPISGHRSVSWYQQTPGQGLQFLFEYFSETQRNKGNFPGRFSGRQFSNSRSEMNVSTLELGDSALYLCASGVDSPYEQYFGPGTRLTVT.

The V gene is TRBV9, the J gene TRBJ1-5, with a possible D match to TRBD1 (6 bases). The length of the CDR3 is 15 residues. The ends were cut back, 4 bases at V and 10 bases at J, with 21 bases in the middle. Germline V gene lookup returns CDR1 SGDLS and CDR2 YYNGEE. The DNA of the CDR3 is TGTGCCAGCAGCAAAACCGGGACACCCAGCAGACCCCAGCATTTT. Translated: CASSKTGTPSRPQHF.

The J gene is TRBJ2-7, the V gene TRBV6-2 or TRBV6-3; D not certain. This CDR3 comprises 14 residues. Trimming removed 0 bases at V and 2 bases at J, with 8 bases between. In germline, CDR1 is MNHEY, CDR2 SVGEGT. The CDR3 region has the DNA TGTGCCAGCAGTTACTCGTACTCCGCCTACGAGCAGTACTTC. Protein sequence: CASSYSYSAYEQYF.

J is TRBJ1-5 and V is TRBV7-4, with D possibly being TRBD1 (6 bases). The CDR3 runs 16 residues. The V gene's germline CDR1 is SGHVT and CDR2 SQSDAQ. Trimming pared 4 bases from V and 4 bases from J, leaving 17 bases between. This CDR3 reads CASSSATGMQNQPQHF. The DNA of the CDR3 is TGTGCCAGCAGCTCGGCTACAGGGATGCAAAATCAGCCCCAGCATTTT.

On this clone: A far larger clone lies a single base away; this is likely a read error. The CDR3: CASSEDRVNTEAFF. The CDR3 DNA follows: TGTGCCAGCAGTGAGGACAGGGTGAACACTGAAGCTTTCTTT. V is TRBV2 and J is TRBJ1-1, with TRBD1 matching 8 bases. Germline V lookup: CDR1 SNHLY, CDR2 FYNNEI. J gave up 0 bases and V 3 bases, and 0 bases lay outside the gene matches. CDR3 length: 14 amino acids.

This chain links TRBV10-3 with TRBJ1-5, with D uncertain. V was clipped by 0 bases and J by 8 bases, with 11 bases between them. CDR1 and CDR2 (germline): ENHRY, SYGVKD. CDR3 length equals 14 residues. CDR3 in amino acids: CAISESTGFEPQHF. CDR3 sequence (DNA): TGTGCCATCAGTGAGTCGACGGGGTTTGAGCCCCAGCATTTT.

This chain links TRBV7-3 with TRBJ1-1, with TRBD1 as a possible D gene (6 bases). Trimming shortened V by 3 bases and J by 2 bases, and 10 bases separated the two germline ends. The V gene's germline CDR1 is SGHTA and CDR2 FQGTGA. This CDR3 is 14 amino acids long. Here the CDR3 reads CASSFQGFNTEAFF. The DNA for the CDR3 is TGTGCCAGCAGCTTCCAGGGGTTTAACACTGAAGCTTTCTTT.

This chain links TRBV13 with TRBJ2-7, with D perhaps matching TRBD1 (5 bases). V was pared by 0 bases and J by 5 bases, with 8 bases between. The CDR3 loop spans 13 amino acids. Germline V CDR1 and CDR2: PRHDT, FYEKMQ (reference sequence). This chain's CDR3 is CASSLGRGDEQYF. CDR3 coding DNA: TGTGCCAGCAGCTTAGGAAGGGGCGACGAGCAGTACTTC.

The rearrangement uses TRBV2 and TRBJ2-1; 7 nucleotides line up with TRBD2. The V gene end was trimmed by 3 bases and the J gene end by 0 bases; junction bases not matched to a gene: 2. Germline assignment: CDR1 SNHLY and CDR2 FYNNEI. The CDR3 is made up of 15 amino acids. The CDR3 region is CASSERESSYNEQFF. In nucleotides, the CDR3 is TGTGCCAGCAGTGAGCGGGAGAGCTCCTACAATGAGCAGTTCTTC.

The J gene is TRBJ1-2, the V gene TRBV15; tentative D call: TRBD1 (6 bases). CDR3 size: 15 residues. Trimming cost V 3 bases and J 2 bases, with 13 bases left between them. Germline lookup yields CDR1 LNHNV and CDR2 YYDKDF (reference sequence). Here the CDR3 reads CATSRGVQGNYGYTF. In DNA, the CDR3 is TGTGCCACCAGCAGGGGGGTACAGGGCAACTATGGCTACACCTTC.